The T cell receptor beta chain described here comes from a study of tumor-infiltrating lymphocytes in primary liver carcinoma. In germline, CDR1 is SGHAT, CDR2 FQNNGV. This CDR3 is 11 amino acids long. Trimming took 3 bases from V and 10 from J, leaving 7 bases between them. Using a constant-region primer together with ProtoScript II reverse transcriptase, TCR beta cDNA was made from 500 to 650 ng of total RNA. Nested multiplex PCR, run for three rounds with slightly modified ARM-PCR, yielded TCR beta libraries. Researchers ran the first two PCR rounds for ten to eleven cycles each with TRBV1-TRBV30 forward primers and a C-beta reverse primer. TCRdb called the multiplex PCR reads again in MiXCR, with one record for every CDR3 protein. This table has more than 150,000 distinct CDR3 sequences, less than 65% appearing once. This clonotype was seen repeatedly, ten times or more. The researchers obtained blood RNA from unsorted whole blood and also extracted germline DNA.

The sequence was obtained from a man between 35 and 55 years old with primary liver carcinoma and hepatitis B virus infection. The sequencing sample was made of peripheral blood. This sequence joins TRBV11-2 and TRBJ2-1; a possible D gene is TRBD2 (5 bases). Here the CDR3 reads CASSFPGEQFF. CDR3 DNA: TGTGCCAGCAGCTTTCCGGGGGAGCAGTTCTTC.